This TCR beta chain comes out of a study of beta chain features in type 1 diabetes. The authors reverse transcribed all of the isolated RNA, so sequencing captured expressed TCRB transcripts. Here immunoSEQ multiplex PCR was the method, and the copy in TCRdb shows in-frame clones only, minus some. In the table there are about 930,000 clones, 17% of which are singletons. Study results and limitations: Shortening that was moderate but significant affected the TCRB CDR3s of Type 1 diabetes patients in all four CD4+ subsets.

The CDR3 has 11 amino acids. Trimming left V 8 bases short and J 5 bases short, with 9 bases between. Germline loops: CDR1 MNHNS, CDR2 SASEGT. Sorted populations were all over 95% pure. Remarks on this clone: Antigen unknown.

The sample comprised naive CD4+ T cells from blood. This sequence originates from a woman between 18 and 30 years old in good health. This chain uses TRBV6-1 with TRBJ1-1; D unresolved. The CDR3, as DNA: TGTGCCAGCCTCCAAGTGACTGAAGCTTTCTTT. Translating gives CASLQVTEAFF.